The sequence of this TCR beta chain was determined in a study of blood T cell repertoires in COVID-19 (TCRdb year 2020). About the study as a whole: Samples from collaborators originated in the United States, Italy and Spain and spanned both the acute and convalescent phases of COVID-19. The material from the prospective study consisted of cDNA or gDNA derived from T cells, B-cell-depleted T cells, or PBMCs. The dataset comprised deeply sampled blood TCRbeta repertoires from subjects exposed to, actively infected with, or recovered from COVID-19. The repertoires were made available in a free public database intended to serve as a resource for research on the immune response to SARS-CoV-2. The samples were drawn from the first 160 participants of the ongoing ImmuneRACE study and from some 1,300 subjects provided by 6 global collaborators. Nearly every sample came with metadata listing a de-identified subject ID, COVID-19 status, age in years and sex. Where HLA class I and class II types were available, the types were taken from metadata supplied by the sample provider, not from assay-based typing.

TCRbeta CDR3 regions were amplified from genomic DNA by means of the immunoSEQ Assay, a bias-controlled multiplex PCR. Per the authors' processing: The number of nucleated cells in each sample was estimated by amplification of reference gene primers within the assay. To quantify the absolute abundance of each unique TCRbeta CDR3 rearrangement, sequence reads were collapsed and filtered. For each sample, productive Simpson clonality was calculated as the square root of Simpson's diversity index across productive rearrangements. TCRdb obtained this table from immuneACCESS and retained in-frame rearrangements with V and J assigned. These tables miss some clones; where compared with another copy, unresolved V genes account for less than half of the shortfall, and the remainder is unexplained. D and trimming come from the DNA, and the V and J calls and clone size come from that table. Recorded for this sample are 250,000 to 350,000 clones; around 90% of them occurred a single time. Approximately 2% of the sample belongs to the ten largest clones.

Study-level results and caveats: How much clinical and demographic metadata was included differed by source and by participant, and the metadata was provided uncurated.

As to this clone: No antigen is known for it. Base qualities are not recorded, but no much larger clone differs from it by a single base.

Reading the germline V gene (reference sequence) gives CDR1 LNHDA and CDR2 SQIVND. Germline trimming: 10 bases from V, 4 bases from J; junction bases outside gene matches: 3. Measured from the cysteine to the phenylalanine, the CDR3 is 13 residues long. Just CDR3 DNA is preserved here, 39 bases in frame from base 1. Whole blood was collected in K2EDTA tubes by collaborating institutions according to the institutions' own protocols. For TCRbeta analysis, collaborator samples were shipped as frozen whole blood, as isolated PBMCs, or as DNA extracted from either sample type. The origin of this receptor is a man aged 18 to 35 with active or convalescent COVID-19. The V and J segments used are TRBV19 and TRBJ1-4; 10 middle bases align to TRBD1. Sequences were obtained from peripheral blood. The CDR3 protein is CATGTGDNEKLFF. The DNA reads TGTGCCACGGGGACAGGGGATAATGAAAAACTGTTTTTT. Reference TRBV19 and TRBJ1-4 proteins supply the regions before and after the CDR3; the full variable domain is: DGGITQSPKYLFRKEGQNVTLSCEQNLNHDAMYWYRQDPGQGLRLIYYSQIVNDFQKGDIAEGYSVSREKKESFPLTVTSAQKNPTAFYLCATGTGDNEKLFFGSGTQLSVL.